The clone carrying this T cell receptor (beta chain) is judged medium-sized (0.01 to 0.1%). The CDR3 has 18 amino acids. V dropped 7 bases and J dropped 1; count of bases not matched to a gene: 17. The germline CDR1 and CDR2 sequences are SNHLY and FYNNEI. The entry originates in a study of read filtering for tumor transcriptome and immune sequencing. This library used about 360 ng RNA and molecular barcoded adaptors spanning alpha/delta and beta/gamma chains. TCRdb independently ran MiXCR on the reads; one entry per CDR3 protein. Here the sample spans approximately 5,300 distinct CDR3 sequences, roughly 20% being singletons.

This TCR came from a donor at least 40 years old with multiple myeloma. The chain uses TRBV2 and TRBJ2-7; 9 bases line up with TRBD2. The sequenced sample was a population of CD138-negative cells sorted from bone marrow. The CDR3 sequence: CASKLRLSGRRGSYEQYF. CDR3 coding DNA: TGTGCCAGCAAGTTGAGGTTAAGCGGGAGGCGGGGGTCCTACGAGCAGTACTTC.